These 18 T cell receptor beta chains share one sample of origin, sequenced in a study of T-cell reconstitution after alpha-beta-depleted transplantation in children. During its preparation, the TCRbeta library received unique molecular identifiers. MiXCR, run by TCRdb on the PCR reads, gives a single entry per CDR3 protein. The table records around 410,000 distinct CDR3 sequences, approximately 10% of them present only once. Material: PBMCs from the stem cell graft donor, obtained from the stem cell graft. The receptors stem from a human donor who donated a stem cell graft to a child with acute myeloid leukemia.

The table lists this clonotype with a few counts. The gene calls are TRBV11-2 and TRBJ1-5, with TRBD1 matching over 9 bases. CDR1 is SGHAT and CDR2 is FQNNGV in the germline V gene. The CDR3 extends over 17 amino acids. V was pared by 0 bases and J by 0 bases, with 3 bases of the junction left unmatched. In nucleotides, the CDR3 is TGTGCCAGCAGCTTAGACGGGACAGGGAATAGCAATCAGCCCCAGCATTTT. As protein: CASSLDGTGNSNQPQHF.

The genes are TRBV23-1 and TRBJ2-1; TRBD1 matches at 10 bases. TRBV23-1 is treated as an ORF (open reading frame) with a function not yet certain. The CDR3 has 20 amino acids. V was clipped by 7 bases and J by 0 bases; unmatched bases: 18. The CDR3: CASITPGQGWGTSSYNEQFF. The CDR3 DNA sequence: TGCGCCAGCATTACACCGGGACAGGGGTGGGGGACTAGCTCCTACAATGAGCAGTTCTTC.

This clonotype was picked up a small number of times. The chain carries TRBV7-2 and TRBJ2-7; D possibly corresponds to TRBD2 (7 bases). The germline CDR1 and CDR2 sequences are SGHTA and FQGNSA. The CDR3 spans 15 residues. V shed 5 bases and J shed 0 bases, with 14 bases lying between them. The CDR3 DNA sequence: TGTGCCAGCAGCCAGGGGAGGGGGACCTCCTACGAGCAGTACTTC. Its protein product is CASSQGRGTSYEQYF. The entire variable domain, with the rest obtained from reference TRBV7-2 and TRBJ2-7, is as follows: GAGVSQSPSNKVTEKGKDVELRCDPISGHTALYWYRQSLGQGLEFLIYFQGNSAPDKSGLPSDRFSAERTGGSVSTLTIQRTQQEDSAVYLCASSQGRGTSYEQYFGPGTRLTVT.

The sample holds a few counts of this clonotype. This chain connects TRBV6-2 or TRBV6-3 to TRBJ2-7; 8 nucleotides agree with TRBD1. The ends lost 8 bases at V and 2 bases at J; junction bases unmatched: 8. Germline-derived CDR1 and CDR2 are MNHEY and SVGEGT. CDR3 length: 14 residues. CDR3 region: CASRGDRRPYEQYV. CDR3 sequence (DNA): TGTGCCAGCCGAGGGGACAGGAGACCCTACGAGCAGTACGTC.

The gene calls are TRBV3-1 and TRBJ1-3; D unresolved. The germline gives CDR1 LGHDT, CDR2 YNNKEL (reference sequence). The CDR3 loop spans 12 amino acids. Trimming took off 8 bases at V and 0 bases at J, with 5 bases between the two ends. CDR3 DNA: TGTGCCAGCCTCAGCTCTGGAAACACCATATATTTT. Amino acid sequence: CASLSSGNTIYF.

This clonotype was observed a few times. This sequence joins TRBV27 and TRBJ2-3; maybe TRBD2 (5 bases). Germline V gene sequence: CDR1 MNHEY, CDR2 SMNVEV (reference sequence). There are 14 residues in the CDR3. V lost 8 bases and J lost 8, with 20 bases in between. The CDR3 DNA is TGTGCCAGCTCCCCGGGGAACTTCATTGGTACGCAGTATTTT. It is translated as CASSPGNFIGTQYF.

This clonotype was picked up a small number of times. The CDR3 DNA sequence: TGTGCCATCAGTGAGCCAGCAGGACGCGGAGCAGATACGCAGTATTTT. Protein sequence: CAISEPAGRGADTQYF. This rearrangement joins TRBV10-3 to TRBJ2-3; no clear D. The germline V gene encodes CDR1 ENHRY and CDR2 SYGVKD. The CDR3 runs to 16 residues. V lost 2 bases and J 4 bases, leaving 16 bases between the germline ends.

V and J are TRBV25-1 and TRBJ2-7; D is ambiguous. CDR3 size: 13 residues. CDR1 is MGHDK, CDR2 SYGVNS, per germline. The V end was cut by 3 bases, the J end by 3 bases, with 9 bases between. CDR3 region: CASSDGPNYEQYF. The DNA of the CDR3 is TGTGCCAGCAGTGACGGACCGAACTACGAGCAGTACTTC.

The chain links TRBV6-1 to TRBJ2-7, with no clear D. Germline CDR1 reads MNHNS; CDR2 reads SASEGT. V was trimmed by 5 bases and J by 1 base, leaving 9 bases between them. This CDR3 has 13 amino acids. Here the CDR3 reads CASSPSLSYEQYF. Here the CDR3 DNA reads TGTGCCAGCAGTCCTAGTCTGTCCTACGAGCAGTACTTC.

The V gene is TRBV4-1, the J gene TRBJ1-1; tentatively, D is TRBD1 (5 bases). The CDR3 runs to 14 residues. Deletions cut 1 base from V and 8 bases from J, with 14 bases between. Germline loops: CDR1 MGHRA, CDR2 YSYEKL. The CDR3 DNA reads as TGCGCCAGCAGCCAAGGCCTAACAGGTGCCGAAGCTTTCTTT. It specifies CASSQGLTGAEAFF.

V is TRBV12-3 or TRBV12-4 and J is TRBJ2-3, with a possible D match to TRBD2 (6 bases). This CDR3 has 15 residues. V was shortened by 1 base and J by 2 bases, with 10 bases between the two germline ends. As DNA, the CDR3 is TGTGCCAGCAGTTTAGAACTAGCCCCCACAGATACGCAGTATTTT. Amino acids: CASSLELAPTDTQYF.

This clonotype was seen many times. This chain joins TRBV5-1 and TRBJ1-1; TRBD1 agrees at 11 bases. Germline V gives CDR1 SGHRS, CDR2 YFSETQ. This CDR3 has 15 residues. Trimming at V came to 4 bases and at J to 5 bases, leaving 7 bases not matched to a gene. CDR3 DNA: TGCGCCAGCAGCCCATCGGACAGGGGGCTGACTGAAGCTTTCTTT. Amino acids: CASSPSDRGLTEAFF.

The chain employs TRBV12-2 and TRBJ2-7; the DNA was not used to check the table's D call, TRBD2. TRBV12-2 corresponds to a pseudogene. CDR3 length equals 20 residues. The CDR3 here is CASRSIPSGLARLCSYEQYV. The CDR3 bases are TGTGCAAGTCGCTCTATACCGTCGGGACTAGCGCGTCTCTGCTCCTACGAGCAGTACGTC.

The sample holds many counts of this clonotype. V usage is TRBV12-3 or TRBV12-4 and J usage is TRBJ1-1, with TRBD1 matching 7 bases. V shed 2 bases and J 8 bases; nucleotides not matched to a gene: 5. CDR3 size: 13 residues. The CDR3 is CASSLYRGAEAFF. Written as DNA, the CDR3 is TGTGCCAGCAGTTTATACAGGGGAGCCGAAGCTTTCTTT.

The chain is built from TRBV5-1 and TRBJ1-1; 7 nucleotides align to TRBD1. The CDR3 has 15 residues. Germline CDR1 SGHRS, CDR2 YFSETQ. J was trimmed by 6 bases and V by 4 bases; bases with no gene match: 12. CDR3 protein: CASSVHTGVVAEAFF. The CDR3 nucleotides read TGCGCCAGCAGCGTACATACAGGGGTGGTAGCTGAAGCTTTCTTT.

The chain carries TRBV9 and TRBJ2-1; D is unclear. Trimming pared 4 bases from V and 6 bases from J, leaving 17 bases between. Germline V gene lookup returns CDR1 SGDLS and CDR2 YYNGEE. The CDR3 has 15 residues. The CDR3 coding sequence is TGTGCCAGCAGCCCTACTACCCACTTCGCCAATGAGCAGTTCTTC. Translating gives CASSPTTHFANEQFF.

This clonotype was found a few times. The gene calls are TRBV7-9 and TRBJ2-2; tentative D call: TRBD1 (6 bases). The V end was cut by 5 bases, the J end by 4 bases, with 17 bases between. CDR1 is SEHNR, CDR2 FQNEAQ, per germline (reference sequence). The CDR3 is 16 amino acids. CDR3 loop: CASSPPPGHSTGELFF. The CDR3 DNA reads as TGTGCCAGCAGCCCACCTCCGGGACACAGCACCGGGGAGCTGTTTTTT.

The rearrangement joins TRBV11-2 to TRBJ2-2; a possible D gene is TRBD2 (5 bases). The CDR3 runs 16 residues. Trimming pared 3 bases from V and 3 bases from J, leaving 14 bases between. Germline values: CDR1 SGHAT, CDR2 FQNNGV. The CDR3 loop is CASSFWSLDHTGELFF. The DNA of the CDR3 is TGTGCCAGCAGCTTTTGGTCACTAGACCACACCGGGGAGCTGTTTTTT.